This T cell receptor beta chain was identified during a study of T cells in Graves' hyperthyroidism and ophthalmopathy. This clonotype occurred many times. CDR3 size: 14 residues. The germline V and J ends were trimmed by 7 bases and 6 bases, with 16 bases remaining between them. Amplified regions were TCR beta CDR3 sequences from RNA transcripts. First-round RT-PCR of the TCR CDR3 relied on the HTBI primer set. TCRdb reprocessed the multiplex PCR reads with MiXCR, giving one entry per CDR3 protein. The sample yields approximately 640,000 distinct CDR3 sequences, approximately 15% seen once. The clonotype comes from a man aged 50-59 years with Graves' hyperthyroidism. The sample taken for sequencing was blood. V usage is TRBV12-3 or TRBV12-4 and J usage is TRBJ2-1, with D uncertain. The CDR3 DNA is TGTGCCAGCACCACACCAGCGACCCGCAATGAGCAGTTCTTC. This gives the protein CASTTPATRNEQFF.